This T cell receptor beta chain appears in the sequencing data of a study of circulating and synovial CD4+ cells in juvenile arthritis (dated by TCRdb to 2013 to 2016). Regarding the study in general: TCRbeta CDR3 repertoires of circulating HLA-DR+ CD4 T cells, bulk blood CD4 T cells and synovial CD4 T cells were compared within each patient. The goal of repertoire sequencing was to confirm that a circulating synovial-like CD4 T cell subset was enriched in synovial clonotypes.

On this clone itself: No antigen is known for it. Qualities for individual bases were not recorded, and no much larger clone is one base off.

Study-level results and caveats: Because overlap with synovium was found to increase with sequencing depth, the full repertoire overlap was likely underestimated by the measured shared-clonotype fractions. Compared with bulk blood CD4 repertoires, both the synovial and the circulating pathogenic-like lymphocyte repertoires were less diverse, and some CPL samples were as oligoclonal as synovium. Circulating pathogenic-like lymphocytes clustered together with synovial T cells and shared a substantially larger fraction of CDR3 sequences with synovium than bulk blood did. CPL and bulk blood CD4 samples differed in T cell genome counts by at least an order of magnitude, so sample-size effects were addressed. The difference between circulating pathogenic-like lymphocytes and bulk blood T cells was not detected by traditional Vbeta family usage analysis.

The CDR3 has 14 amino acids, counting the end cysteine and phenylalanine. Of the read, only the CDR3 DNA is kept; its 42 bases are in frame from base 1. CDR1 and CDR2 (SNHLY, FYNNEI) derive from the germline V gene. Library prep was done by the immunoSEQ multiplex PCR assay. TCRbeta CDR3 sequencing was performed as a commercial service by an external provider. As for the authors' bioinformatics: The analyses used productive nucleotide sequences together with amino acid sequences obtained by in silico translation. Diversity was measured with Renyi entropy across alpha values, using the median of 200 repeated subsamples to equalise sample size. For clustering, the distance between each pair of repertoires was computed as one minus the Chao-modified Jaccard index, which corrected for under-sampling. Frequency-weighted overlap with synovial clonotypes was calculated over 200 sample sizes with 200 draws without replacement at each size, and the overlap was reported at the size of the smaller sample. TCRdb provides this immuneACCESS table in a form limited to in-frame rearrangements. Some clones are lacking; in checked studies, under half of them reflect an unresolved V gene, and why the rest are absent is not known. That table gives V, J and clone size, and the DNA gave D and trimming. Here the sample has just over 35,000 clones; over 85% occur a single time. 0.7% of the sample rests with the top ten.

Donors of the sequenced samples were patients with active juvenile idiopathic arthritis. Cells were sorted right after thawing, and dead cells were excluded with Live/Dead Fixable Near-IR Stain. The material sequenced was CD4+ T cells from blood. This receptor chain uses TRBV2 and TRBJ2-5; 12 bases in the middle match TRBD2. The J call may be in error: the DNA end matches TRBJ2-7 better. This TCR derives from a human donor with juvenile idiopathic arthritis. CDR3 reads: CASKTSGSSYEQYF. The DNA is as follows: TGTGCCAGCAAGACTAGCGGGAGTAGCTACGAGCAGTACTTC.